The clone carrying this TCR beta chain was observed a few times. The target antigen is unknown. This entry comes from a study of a mutant IDH1 vaccine in newly diagnosed glioma. Study information: Beginning 4-6 weeks after radiotherapy alone, or with temozolomide cycles, vaccination took place. Former treatment meant radiotherapy, temozolomide, or both; the majority had gotten both.

Points from the study as a whole: Seemingly, top peripheral T cell clonotype changes bore no relation to pseudoprogression.

The germline V gene encodes CDR1 SGHDT and CDR2 YYEEEE. The CDR3 covers 14 residues. V was pared by 0 bases and J by 7 bases, with 8 bases between. Time point indicated: week 47, end of study. Each dose of the vaccine consisted of 300 ug of mutant IDH1 20-mer peptide, with topical imiquimod. The table came from immunoSEQ multiplex PCR; TCRdb's copy has only in-frame clones and leaves some out. The sample yields approximately 50,000 clones, about 80% seen once. Sequencing was performed on PBMCs, taken from a glioma patient whose treatment included an IDH1 peptide vaccine. The chain carries TRBV5-6 and TRBJ1-6; the D is unclear. The origin of this receptor is a middle-aged woman with glioma. Some clones in this sample may be carry-over from other donors' samples. The CDR3 sequence is CASSLVGSNSPLHF. The DNA for the CDR3 is TGTGCCAGCAGCTTGGTTGGGAGCAATTCACCCCTCCACTTT.